This T cell receptor (beta chain) was found in a study of blood T cell repertoires in COVID-19. Participants came from roughly 23 US areas, aged roughly 18 to 89 years. Cohort allocation depended upon clinical history that participants reported. In the authors' workflow: Researchers report that nucleated cell counts were estimated from reference gene primer amplification. Clones were read by immunoSEQ multiplex PCR, and TCRdb kept only the in-frame ones, dropping some. For V, J and clone size, that table is used; D and trimming come from the DNA. The sample yields approximately 280,000 clones, 90% seen once. Sequencing used PBMCs or T cells enriched from blood (not recorded which). The sequence was collected from a woman between 18 and 29 years old with acute COVID-19.

This chain's CDR3 is CASSILLGPGENQPQHF. In DNA, the CDR3 is TGTGCCAGCAGTATCCTCTTGGGCCCGGGGGAAAATCAGCCCCAGCATTTT. This chain uses TRBV28 with TRBJ1-5; weak D call: TRBD1 (5 bases). In germline, CDR1 is MDHEN, CDR2 SYDVKM. Trimming took off 5 bases at V and 4 bases at J, with 21 bases between the two ends. The CDR3 is 17 amino acids. The whole variable domain, filled in from reference TRBV28 and TRBJ1-5, reads DVKVTQSSRYLVKRTGEKVFLECVQDMDHENMFWYRQDPGLGLRLIYFSYDVKMKEKGDIPEGYSVSREKKERFSLILESASTNQTSMYLCASSILLGPGENQPQHFGDGTRLSIL.